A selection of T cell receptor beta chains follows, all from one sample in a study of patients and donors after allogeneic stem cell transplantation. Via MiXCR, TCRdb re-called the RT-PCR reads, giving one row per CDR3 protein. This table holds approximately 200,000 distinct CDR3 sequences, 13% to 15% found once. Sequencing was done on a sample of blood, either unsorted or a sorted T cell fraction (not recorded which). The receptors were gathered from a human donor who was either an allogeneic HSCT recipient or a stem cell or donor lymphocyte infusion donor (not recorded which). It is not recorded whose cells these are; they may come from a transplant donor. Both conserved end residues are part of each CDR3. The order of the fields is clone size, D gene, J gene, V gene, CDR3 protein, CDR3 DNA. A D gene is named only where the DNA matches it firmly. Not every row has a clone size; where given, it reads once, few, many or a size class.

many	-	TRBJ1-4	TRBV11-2	CASSLEGGTGEKLFF	TGTGCCAGCAGCTTAGAAGGGGGGACGGGGGAAAAACTGTTTTTT
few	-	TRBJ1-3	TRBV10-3	CAISGAPGNTIYF	TGTGCCATCAGTGGTGCGCCTGGAAACACCATATATTTT
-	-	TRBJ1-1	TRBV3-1	CASSQSRDTEAFF	TGTGCCAGCAGCCAATCCAGGGACACTGAAGCTTTCTTT
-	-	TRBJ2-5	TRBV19	CASSKSTGFQETQYF	TGTGCCAGTAGTAAGAGCACAGGGTTCCAAGAGACCCAGTACTTC
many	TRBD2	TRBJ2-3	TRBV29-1	CSVDGSSGTDTQYF	TGCAGCGTTGACGGGTCTAGCGGAACAGATACGCAGTATTTT
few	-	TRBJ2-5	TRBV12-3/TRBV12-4	CASSFDQTQYF	TGTGCCAGCAGTTTCGATCAGACCCAGTACTTC
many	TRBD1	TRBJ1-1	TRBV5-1	CASSSLGGRARNTEAFF	TGCGCCAGCAGCTCCCTAGGGGGCAGGGCTAGGAACACTGAAGCTTTCTTT
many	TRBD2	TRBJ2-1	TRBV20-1	CSARGWTSGLTYNEQFF	TGCAGTGCTAGAGGCTGGACTAGCGGACTAACTTATAATGAGCAGTTCTTC
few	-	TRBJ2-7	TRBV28	CASSLAALYSYEQYF	TGTGCCAGCAGTTTAGCTGCCTTATACTCCTACGAGCAGTACTTC
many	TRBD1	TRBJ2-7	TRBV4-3	CASSQVPGQSYEQYF	TGCGCCAGCAGCCAAGTCCCGGGACAGAGTTACGAGCAGTACTTC
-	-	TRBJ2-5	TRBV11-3	CASSLARGKETQYF	TGTGCCAGCAGCTTAGCCCGGGGGAAGGAGACCCAGTACTTC
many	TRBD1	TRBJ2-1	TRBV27	CASSSRDRAGINEQFF	TGTGCCAGCAGTTCCCGGGACAGGGCGGGTATCAATGAGCAGTTCTTC
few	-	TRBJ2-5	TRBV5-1	CASSSTWETQYF	TGCGCCAGCAGCAGCACCTGGGAGACCCAGTACTTC
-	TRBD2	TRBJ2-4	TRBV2	CASSEAGGMAKNIQYF	TGTGCCAGCAGTGAAGCCGGGGGGATGGCCAAAAACATTCAGTACTTC
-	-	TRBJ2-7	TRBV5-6	CASSTAGTGSYEQYF	TGTGCCAGCAGCACGGCCGGGACGGGCTCCTACGAGCAGTACTTC
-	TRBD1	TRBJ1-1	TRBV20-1	CSARDREAFF	TGCAGTGCTAGGGACAGGGAAGCTTTCTTT
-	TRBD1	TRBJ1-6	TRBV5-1	CASRIGTGSNSPLHF	TGCGCCAGCAGGATAGGGACAGGCTCGAATTCACCCCTCCACTTT
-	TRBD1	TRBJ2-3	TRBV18	CASSPSSVTGETDTQYF	TGTGCCAGCTCACCGTCCTCTGTGACAGGGGAGACAGATACGCAGTATTTT
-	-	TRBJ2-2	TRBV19	CASSIGLFGGTGELFF	TGTGCCAGTAGTATAGGCTTGTTCGGAGGGACCGGGGAGCTGTTTTTT
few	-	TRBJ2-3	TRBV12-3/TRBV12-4	CASSNSRLDTQYF	TGTGCCAGCAGTAACTCCAGGTTGGATACGCAGTATTTT
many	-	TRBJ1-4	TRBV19	CASSMVAATNEKLFF	TGTGCCAGTAGTATGGTAGCGGCAACTAATGAAAAACTGTTTTTT
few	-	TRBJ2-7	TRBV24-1	CATSEGRASYEQYF	TGTGCCACCAGTGAGGGCAGGGCCTCCTACGAGCAGTACTTC
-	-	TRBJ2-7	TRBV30	CAWSKGGAAEQYF	TGTGCCTGGAGTAAGGGGGGGGCGGCCGAGCAGTACTTC
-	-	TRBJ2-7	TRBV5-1	CASSLVRLGSYEQYF	TGCGCCAGCAGCTTGGTGAGGCTCGGCTCCTACGAGCAGTACTTC
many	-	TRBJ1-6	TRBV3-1	CASSQDLRAPLHF	TGTGCCAGCAGCCAAGATCTGCGGGCACCCCTCCACTTT
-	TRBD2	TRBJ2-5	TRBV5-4	CASSTRTSGGVRQKTQYF	TGTGCCAGCAGCACACGGACTAGCGGGGGGGTCAGGCAGAAGACCCAGTACTTC
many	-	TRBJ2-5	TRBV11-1	CASSLRWETQYF	TGTGCCAGCAGCTTACGGTGGGAGACCCAGTACTTC
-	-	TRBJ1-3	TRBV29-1	CSVLDSLHSGNTIYF	TGCAGCGTTCTGGACAGCCTCCACTCTGGAAACACCATATATTTT
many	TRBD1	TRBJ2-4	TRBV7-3	CASSSLGQGNIQYF	TGTGCCAGCAGCTCCCTCGGACAGGGAAACATTCAGTACTTC
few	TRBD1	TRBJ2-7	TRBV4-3	CASSQEQGKYEQYF	TGCGCCAGCAGCCAAGAACAGGGGAAATACGAGCAGTACTTC
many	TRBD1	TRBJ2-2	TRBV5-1	CASSLAQGVGGELFF	TGCGCCAGCAGCTTGGCCCAGGGGGTTGGCGGGGAGCTGTTTTTT
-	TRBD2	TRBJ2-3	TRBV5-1	CASSLVGSGSTDTQYF	TGCGCCAGCAGCTTGGTGGGTAGCGGGTCCACAGATACGCAGTATTTT
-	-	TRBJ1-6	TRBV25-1	CASSEYVGRVPRPLHF	TGTGCCAGCAGTGAATATGTCGGCAGGGTGCCCCGGCCCCTCCACTTT
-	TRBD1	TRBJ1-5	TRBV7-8	CASSPYGTGGNSNQPQHF	TGTGCCAGCAGCCCGTACGGGACAGGGGGAAATAGCAATCAGCCCCAGCATTTT
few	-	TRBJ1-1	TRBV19	CASSALMNTEAFF	TGTGCCAGTAGTGCACTAATGAACACTGAAGCTTTCTTT
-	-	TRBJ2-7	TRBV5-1	CASSSFGVAYEQYF	TGCGCCAGCAGCTCTTTTGGTGTGGCGTACGAGCAGTACTTC
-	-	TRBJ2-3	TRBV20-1	CSARAGRGDTQYF	TGCAGTGCTAGAGCGGGTCGCGGAGACACGCAGTATTTT
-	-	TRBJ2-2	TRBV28	CASSPRRELFF	TGTGCCAGCAGTCCCCGGAGGGAGCTGTTTTTT
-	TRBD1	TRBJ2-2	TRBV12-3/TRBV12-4	CASVPGGYTGELFF	TGTGCCAGCGTCCCAGGGGGATACACCGGGGAGCTGTTTTTT
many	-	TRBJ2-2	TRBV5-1	CASSLGQGYTGELFF	TGCGCCAGCAGCTTGGGGCAGGGTTACACCGGGGAGCTGTTTTTT
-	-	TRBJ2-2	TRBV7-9	CASREGATTGELFF	TGTGCCAGCAGAGAAGGGGCCACCACCGGGGAGCTGTTTTTT
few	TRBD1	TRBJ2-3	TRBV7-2	CASSLGTGRGTDTQYF	TGTGCCAGCAGCCTGGGGACAGGGAGAGGCACAGATACGCAGTATTTT
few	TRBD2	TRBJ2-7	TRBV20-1	CSAKLPGTSGEQYF	TGCAGTGCTAAACTCCCCGGGACTAGCGGAGAGCAGTACTTC
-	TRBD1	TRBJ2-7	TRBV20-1	CSARVLSRTQGIIYEQYF	TGCAGTGCTAGGGTGCTGAGCCGGACACAGGGGATAATCTACGAGCAGTACTTC
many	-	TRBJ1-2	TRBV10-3	CAISEPRDQGRYTF	TGTGCCATCAGTGAGCCCCGGGACCAAGGACGCTACACCTTC
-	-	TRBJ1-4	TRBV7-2	CASSLAGTNEKLFF	TGTGCCAGCAGCTTAGCGGGGACTAATGAAAAACTGTTTTTT
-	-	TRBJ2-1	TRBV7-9	CASGTGSSYNEQFF	TGTGCCAGCGGGACCGGCAGCTCCTACAATGAGCAGTTCTTC